Sequencing of this T cell receptor beta chain was carried out in a study of cytomegalovirus exposure and HLA in healthy donors (dated by TCRdb to between 2016 and 2019). With respect to the entire study: In an earlier analysis of 450 to 750 of the donors, roughly 300 Gb of sequence data and some 120 million unique TCR beta sequences from about 190 million T cells were reported. Across roughly 420 genotyped donors of the cohort, an average of about 240,000 unique TCR beta nucleotide sequences per donor were sequenced, and approximately 17% of those sequences were non-productive. Both class I and class II loci were covered by HLA typing, at four-digit resolution. Besides the first cohort of about 730 subjects, a separate validation cohort made up of 90 to 150 different subjects was used. The later analysis used no new phenotypic data to find candidate immune exposures, relying instead on TCR beta sequences and their occurrence across donors. Typing coverage varied by locus: about 629-630 donors for A, B, C, DRB1 and DQB1; approximately 500 for DQA1; over 600 for DPA1; some 470 for DPB1. A later analysis re-examined previously published TCR beta repertoires from 610 or so donors and added high-resolution HLA genotyping to investigate patterns of TCR occurrence. Donor age, sex, ethnicity and CMV serostatus were compiled together with the repertoire data. The study aimed to test whether cataloging public T cell receptors could reveal signatures of past pathogen exposure. The genetic ancestry cluster associated with self-reported Caucasian donors included about 84% of the approximately 430 genotyped donors. To predict cytomegalovirus infection status, the study combined high-throughput TCR immunosequencing, statistical association of individual TCRs with disease status, and machine learning. All discovery cohort repertoires had been generated using a single sequencing platform. An earlier analysis of several hundred of the donors applied high-throughput TCR beta sequencing to assess whether each TCR beta V gene segment acted as functional or pseudogenic. A later genetic analysis used genome-wide SNP genotypes for about 65% of the roughly 700 donors, treating that subset as a discovery cohort. The study profiled the T cell repertoires of hundreds of subjects by immunosequencing and related them to cytomegalovirus serostatus. Five DR-DQ haplotypes were handled as single units for association and clustering because linkage in the cohort was strong. An early release that covered roughly 600 HLA-typed donors contained 300 to 350 gigabases of sequencing data and 75 million to 100 million unique TCR sequences.

Results the study describes overall, beyond this receptor: Compared with equally common non-associated chains, HLA-associated TCR beta chains in a later analysis were more clonally expanded and had lower generation probabilities. A further reported finding was that TCR beta sequences accurately predicted the HLA-A and HLA-B alleles for most subjects in the first cohort. Because HLA typing was unavailable for some donors at each locus, only the typed subset was used in association tests. According to a later genetic analysis, donors in an Asian-associated ancestry cluster had fewer N-insertions in productive TCRs than the approximately 610-donor mean. A group of highly shared sequence variants was considered likely to be a technical artifact of the sequencing pipeline. Immune exposure information for the cohort was limited to CMV serostatus. The presence/absence analyses assumed that sequencing depth was roughly uniform across donors, and that assumption may not be true. The classifier was reported to diagnose cytomegalovirus status with high specificity and sensitivity in both the original cohort and the validation cohort. Linkage disequilibrium might explain the correlated functional status among segregating V segments, but an unknown experimental factor could not be ruled out. A later analysis reported that several top co-occurrence clusters appeared linked to parvovirus B19, influenza, CMV and Epstein-Barr virus. A total of 150 to 200 TCR beta chains were listed by the study as associated with cytomegalovirus. When HLA alleles, especially DR and DQ, strongly co-occurred, attributing TCR associations to individual alleles was difficult. Across donors, most TCR sequences were observed very rarely, whereas some public TCRs were present in many individuals. In an earlier analysis of approximately 590 of the donors, most TCR beta V segments were observed in productive rearrangements about 87% or about 30% of the time, broadly matching IMGT annotations. In this cohort, only TCR beta chains were sequenced, and detectable features were limited by the absence of alpha or paired-chain data. Three of the identified cytomegalovirus-associated TCR beta chains were confirmed in vitro to be specific for cytomegalovirus antigens. V-gene and J-gene trimming of TCR beta chains was associated with a missense DCLRE1C variant in a later genetic analysis, and the association was replicated in an independent cohort. The 87-base-pair reads could not distinguish some IMGT-functional V segments, including TRBV6-2 and TRBV6-3, so those segments were excluded. In a later analysis, around 17,000 TCR beta sequences were associated with specific HLA alleles at a false discovery rate of 0.05. About 17 rarely observed V segments, including chromosome 9 orphons, were excluded from the earlier analysis of about 610 of the donors because counts were too low. In a later analysis, most CMV-associated TCR beta chains were found to appear HLA-restricted, with HLA associations seemingly driven largely by CMV exposure. The authors suggested that the approach could potentially be extended to other disease states and immunological phenotypes. In a later analysis, TCR association rates were found to vary across HLA loci, with the most associated TCRs seen for DRB1 alleles and the fewest for HLA-C alleles.

Trimmed from V: 4 bases; trimmed from J: 3 bases; junction bases lacking a gene match: 3. Reading the germline V gene (reference sequence) gives CDR1 LNHDA and CDR2 SQIVND. Counted from cysteine to phenylalanine, this CDR3 has 13 amino acids. CDR3 DNA is the only sequence kept; it has 39 bases, read in frame from the first base. This clone was counted between two and nine times. Its specific antigen is unknown. Base-call qualities are not available, and no considerably larger clone is one nucleotide away. The protocol used for the library was the immunoSEQ multiplex PCR assay. For the multiplex PCR, a mixture combining 60 forward primers for TCR Vbeta segments and 13 reverse primers for TCR Jbeta segments was used. The CDR3 region of rearranged TCR beta genes was amplified from genomic DNA by a multiplex PCR assay. The amplified TCR beta libraries were sequenced on the Illumina HiSeq System as 87-base-pair reads. The authors' pipeline ran thus. A later analysis tallied tens of millions of unique TCR beta chains across the 650 to 750 repertoires, and approximately 9.9 million of those chains were shared by two or more donors. A nearest-neighbor algorithm error-corrected the raw reads and collapsed the reads into unique sequences, merging closely related sequences to remove PCR and sequencing errors. CDR3 sequences were aligned to IMGT reference sequences to assign V, D and J gene segments. For a sequence to be retained, a match of at least six nucleotides was required to both a V gene segment and a J gene segment. A rearrangement was called productive if the CDR3 had no stop codons and remained in frame with V and J, and every other rearrangement was called non-productive. CDR3 was defined by IMGT convention, running from the second conserved V-encoded cysteine to the conserved J-encoded phenylalanine. The earlier analysis of roughly 590 of the donors excluded sequences that lacked an unambiguous match to a single V gene segment. In an earlier analysis of some 590 of the donors, a V segment was called functional when productive rearrangements were above 56.7%, and segregating when the standard deviation between donors exceeded 5%. A statistical classification framework was built to diagnose cytomegalovirus status from the catalog of TCR beta chain sequences. In a later analysis, TCR nucleotide sequences were compared against IMGT/GENE-DB human TR gene sequences so that V and J genes could be assigned. Using the TCRdist pipeline, a later analysis assigned CDR3 sequences along with most-parsimonious VDJ recombination scenarios. In a later analysis, each TCR beta chain was defined by its CDR3 amino acid sequence together with its V-gene family, and reads lacking a unique V-gene family were excluded. In a later analysis, around 650 highly shared, low-generation-probability nucleotide sequences were removed to address suspected cross-contamination and a sequencing artifact. For each public chain, a later analysis derived a clonal expansion index from normalized ranks of inferred template counts within each repertoire. Generation probabilities in a later analysis came from a VDJ recombination model fitted to out-of-frame rearrangements, and those results were checked against IGoR. In a later analysis, TCR-TCR, TCR-HLA and TCR-CMV co-occurrence was scored with hypergeometric tests, and a repertoire-size bias correction was applied to TCR pairs. False discovery rates were estimated in a later analysis by permuting HLA or CMV assignments 20 times. A later analysis grouped co-occurring TCRs with DBSCAN, adding TCRdist sequence similarity when clustering within HLA-allele-positive subsets. Repertoires with fewer than 30,000 or more than 120,000 public chains were left out of co-occurrence clustering, as were roughly five repertoires with anomalous nucleotide sharing. The source is immuneACCESS, and TCRdb retained only in-frame sequences with V and J called. Part of the clones is not carried over; for the studies checked, unresolved V genes explain less than half of this, and the remainder is unexplained. The V and J calls and clone size are taken from that table; D and trimming were inferred from the DNA. Within this sample are roughly 110,000 clones, with roughly 74% of them counted one time only. 2.5% of the sample rests with the top ten.

The cohort was made up of hundreds of healthy bone marrow donors. Cohort members were all nominally healthy when sampled, although unrecorded immune exposures were likely present. The donor was CMV seronegative and was included in the group of several hundred seronegative cohort members. Each donor provided a peripheral blood sample, and peripheral blood mononuclear cells were used for TCR beta sequencing. The Qiagen DNeasy Blood Extraction Kit was used to extract genomic DNA from the blood cell samples. Sequenced sample: PBMCs. The sequence joins TRBV19 to TRBJ2-7; 7 nucleotides in the junction match TRBD1. This clonotype was obtained from a man aged 35 to 55 in good health and CMV-seronegative. Here the CDR3 is given as CASSSRDSYEQYF. The DNA reads TGTGCCAGTAGTAGCCGGGACAGCTACGAGCAGTACTTC.